Each of the 22 T cell receptor beta chains below was sequenced from the same sample in a study of vaccination and CD4 T cells after COVID-19. For these receptors, no antigen is known. Noted treatment: roughly ten-day PBMC culture with coronavirus spike peptide pools or control peptides (ViraFEST assay). Oncomine TCR Beta short-read sequencing was applied to DNA from cultured CD4+ T cells. MiXCR, applied by TCRdb to the PCR reads, yields one record per CDR3 protein. This table holds approximately 12,000 distinct CDR3 sequences, around 50% found once. The sequenced sample consisted of CD4+ T cells from blood, cultured in vitro. These TCRs come from a human donor who had recovered from COVID-19.

The J gene is TRBJ1-6, the V gene TRBV7-9; the D gene is possibly TRBD1 (5 bases). Trimming pared 5 bases from V and 10 bases from J, leaving 15 bases between. This CDR3 comprises 14 residues. The germline CDR1 and CDR2 sequences are SEHNR and FQNEAQ (reference sequence). CDR3 sequence reads: CASSRSGTLSPLHF. CDR3 bases: TGTGCCAGCAGCCGGAGTGGGACGCTCTCACCCCTCCACTTT. Drawing the rest from reference TRBV7-9 and TRBJ1-6, the complete variable domain is DTGVSQNPRHKITKRGQNVTFRCDPISEHNRLYWYRQTLGQGPEFLTYFQNEAQLEKSRLLSDRFSAERPKGSFSTLEIQRTEQGDSAMYLCASSRSGTLSPLHFGNGTRLTVT.

The chain has TRBV7-2 and TRBJ1-1; 8 nucleotides agree with TRBD1. CDR3 length: 17 residues. Germline CDR1 reads SGHTA; CDR2 reads FQGNSA. V was pared by 0 bases and J by 4 bases, with 10 bases of the junction left unmatched. DNA for the CDR3: TGTGCCAGCAGCTTAGCGTTTCAGGGGGCGATGGGCACTGAAGCTTTCTTT. It yields the protein CASSLAFQGAMGTEAFF.

The chain uses TRBV19 and TRBJ1-2; TRBD1 might be the D (5 bases). This CDR3 has 15 amino acids. Trimming left V 5 bases short and J 4 bases short, with 17 bases between. The germline V gene encodes CDR1 LNHDA and CDR2 SQIVND (reference sequence). CDR3 residues: CASSPGHEGGYGYTF. CDR3 DNA: TGTGCCAGTAGTCCTGGACATGAGGGAGGCTATGGCTACACCTTC.

This clonotype was counted only a few times. CDR3 sequence: CASNYNRGQPQHF. CDR3 DNA sequence: TGTGCCAGCAACTATAACAGGGGTCAGCCCCAGCATTTT. This chain uses TRBV6-1 with TRBJ1-5; 7 bases agree with TRBD1. Trimming at V came to 7 bases and at J to 6 bases, leaving 6 bases not matched to a gene. CDR3 length: 13 residues. The germline CDR1 and CDR2 sequences are MNHNS and SASEGT.

This sequence joins TRBV6-1 and TRBJ2-1; TRBD2 agrees at 11 bases. Germline assignment: CDR1 MNHNS and CDR2 SASEGT. V was clipped by 10 bases and J by 5 bases; unmatched bases: 13. The CDR3 runs to 16 residues. In DNA form, the CDR3 reads TGTGCCACACGGGGACTAGCGGCCGTATCCAACAATGAGCAGTTCTTC. It specifies CATRGLAAVSNNEQFF.

This clonotype was counted between two and nine times. This rearrangement joins TRBV7-3 to TRBJ2-3, with D possibly matching TRBD1 (6 bases). Between the trimmed V and J ends, which lost 5 bases and 2 bases, there was a span of 17 bases. The CDR3 covers 16 residues. Per germline, CDR1 SGHTA and CDR2 FQGTGA. The CDR3 is CASSPATGMLTDTQYF. CDR3 bases: TGTGCCAGCAGCCCCGCGACAGGAATGCTCACAGATACGCAGTATTTT.

CDR3 sequence: CATSDGLLYEQYF. CDR3 in DNA: TGTGCCACCAGTGATGGCCTTCTCTACGAGCAGTACTTC. V gene TRBV24-1 combines with J gene TRBJ2-7, with D hard to call. V shed 3 bases and J shed 3 bases, with 8 bases lying between them. CDR1 is KGHDR, CDR2 SFDVKD, per germline. This CDR3 has 13 residues.

CDR3 DNA sequence: TGCAGTGCTAGAGGGGGTAGGGGTAGGGACTATGGCTACACCTTC. This gives the protein CSARGGRGRDYGYTF. This chain joins TRBV20-1 and TRBJ1-2; D is possibly TRBD1 (5 bases). Trimming removed 1 base from V and 3 bases from J, with 15 bases in between. CDR3 size: 15 residues. Germline loops: CDR1 DFQATT, CDR2 SNEGSKA (reference sequence).

The rearrangement joins TRBV20-1 to TRBJ1-5, with D possibly being TRBD1 (5 bases). The CDR3 sequence is 12 residues long. Trimming removed 5 bases from V and 2 bases from J, with 7 bases in between. CDR1 is DFQATT and CDR2 is SNEGSKA in the germline V gene (reference sequence). The CDR3 here is CSAGTRNQPQHF. Here the CDR3 DNA reads TGCAGTGCTGGGACCCGCAATCAGCCCCAGCATTTT.

CDR3 amino acids: CASSLEGHNSPLHF. DNA for the CDR3: TGTGCCAGCAGCTTAGAGGGACATAATTCACCCCTCCACTTT. This rearrangement joins TRBV11-3 to TRBJ1-6; D may be TRBD1 (5 bases). CDR1 SGHNT and CDR2 YENEEA come from the germline V gene. The CDR3 consists of 14 residues. Trimming pared 0 bases from V and 5 bases from J, leaving 5 bases between.

The rearrangement joins TRBV11-2 to TRBJ1-2, with D possibly matching TRBD1 (5 bases). The CDR3 covers 14 residues. The ends were cut back, 4 bases at V and 8 bases at J, with 17 bases in the middle. CDR1 is SGHAT and CDR2 is FQNNGV in the germline V gene. The DNA of the CDR3 is TGTGCCAGCAGCTCCCTAAACGGACAAATGGGCTACACCTTC. Amino acids: CASSSLNGQMGYTF.

J is TRBJ2-7 and V is TRBV20-1, with D possibly being TRBD2 (6 bases). The germline V gene has CDR1 DFQATT and CDR2 SNEGSKA (reference sequence). CDR3 length: 15 amino acids. V was clipped by 6 bases and J by 0 bases, with 18 bases between them. CDR3: CSASSRGTASYEQYF. The CDR3, as DNA: TGCAGTGCCTCCAGTCGAGGGACTGCCTCCTACGAGCAGTACTTC.

A single count supports this clonotype. The chain links TRBV7-2 to TRBJ2-7, with D possibly being TRBD1 (6 bases). The length of the CDR3 is 15 residues. V lost 2 bases and J 4 bases, leaving 15 bases between the germline ends. Per the germline V gene, CDR1 is SGHTA and CDR2 is FQGNSA. The CDR3 spells CASSLQGHDFYEQYF. CDR3 DNA: TGTGCCAGCAGCTTACAGGGACACGACTTTTACGAGCAGTACTTC.

V usage is TRBV7-6 and J usage is TRBJ2-1, with D perhaps TRBD1 (6 bases). Germline V CDR1 and CDR2: SGHVS, FNYEAQ. V was trimmed by 1 base and J by 8 bases, leaving 12 bases between them. The length of the CDR3 is 14 residues. The CDR3 spells CASSLVSRGDEQFF. The CDR3 DNA reads as TGTGCCAGCAGCTTAGTGTCCAGGGGCGATGAGCAGTTCTTC.

V gene TRBV7-2 combines with J gene TRBJ1-1; D is possibly TRBD1 (5 bases). Germline V CDR1 and CDR2: SGHTA, FQGNSA. The CDR3 has 16 amino acids. V lost 0 bases, J lost 4 bases, and 15 bases lay in between. The CDR3 protein is CASSLAGLPQGTEAFF. The CDR3 DNA is TGTGCCAGCAGCTTAGCAGGGCTGCCCCAGGGCACTGAAGCTTTCTTT.

The chain employs TRBV14 and TRBJ1-1; D perhaps matches TRBD1 (5 bases). CDR1 and CDR2 (germline): SGHDN, FVKESK. The CDR3 length is 15 residues. Trimming took 1 base from V and 1 from J, leaving 10 bases between them. CDR3 amino acids: CASSQAYRTNTEAFF. The CDR3 coding sequence is TGTGCCAGCAGCCAAGCATACAGGACGAACACTGAAGCTTTCTTT.

The V gene is TRBV27, the J gene TRBJ1-2; D perhaps matches TRBD1 (5 bases). Germline V gives CDR1 MNHEY, CDR2 SMNVEV (reference sequence). This CDR3 contains 16 residues. V lost 4 bases to trimming and J lost 1 base, with 16 bases between them. Here the CDR3 DNA reads TGTGCCAGCAGTTCAAGAACAGGAACCGGTAACTATGGCTACACCTTC. Protein: CASSSRTGTGNYGYTF.

This clonotype came up a few times. The genes are TRBV28 and TRBJ1-2, with a weak D call TRBD1 (6 bases). There are 16 residues in the CDR3. V lost 7 bases and J 0 bases, leaving 18 bases between the germline ends. CDR1 MDHEN and CDR2 SYDVKM come from the germline V gene. This chain's CDR3 is CASTSDSTIANYGYTF. The CDR3 nucleotides read TGTGCCAGCACGTCGGACAGTACGATTGCTAACTATGGCTACACCTTC.

The V and J genes are TRBV28 and TRBJ1-2, with no clear D. Germline CDR1 MDHEN, CDR2 SYDVKM. This CDR3 comprises 13 residues. V was cut by 8 bases and J by 0 bases, with 10 bases left in between. As DNA, the CDR3 is TGTGCCAGCCTATCGGCAACTAACTATGGCTACACCTTC. Amino acids: CASLSATNYGYTF.

The rearrangement links TRBV20-1 to TRBJ2-7; D possibly corresponds to TRBD1 (5 bases). The V gene's germline CDR1 is DFQATT and CDR2 SNEGSKA (reference sequence). The CDR3 spans 12 residues. With 3 bases removed from V and 7 bases from J, the gap between germline ends came to 13 bases. The CDR3 bases are TGCAGTGCTAGTACCCAGGGTGGGGAGCAGTACTTC. It codes for CSASTQGGEQYF.

V and J are TRBV4-3 and TRBJ1-2; no definite D call. The ends were cut back, 2 bases at V and 4 bases at J, with 17 bases in the middle. From germline, CDR1 is LGHNA and CDR2 YSLEER. This CDR3 has 16 residues. The CDR3 loop is CASSQYINRDSYGYTF. CDR3 nucleotide sequence: TGCGCCAGCAGCCAATACATAAATAGGGATAGCTATGGCTACACCTTC.

This clonotype has more than one count but fewer than ten. The chain employs TRBV5-4 and TRBJ1-1; the D is unclear. V dropped 3 bases and J dropped 2 bases, with 14 bases sitting between them. This CDR3 contains 15 residues. CDR1 is SGHNT, CDR2 YYREEE, per germline (reference sequence). Here the CDR3 DNA reads TGTGCCAGCAGCTCAGACCCTATACCTAACACTGAAGCTTTCTTT. Its translation: CASSSDPIPNTEAFF.